What follows describes a single T cell receptor (beta chain). The germline V and J ends were trimmed by 3 bases and 8 bases, with 12 bases remaining between them. This CDR3 has 13 residues. Germline V gene data show CDR1 as SGDLS and CDR2 as YYNGEE. The data are from a study of shared clonotypes between healthy human individuals. Authors' data handling: Junction-only sequences without quality scores were provided by ImmunoSEQ, so filtering was different. Libraries were prepared by immunoSEQ multiplex PCR; TCRdb keeps only in-frame clonotypes and omits some of them. The DNA was the basis for D and trimming; V, J and clone size are from that table. The sample includes about a million clones, roughly 80% of them seen just once.

Input material: memory CD4+ T cells from PBMCs. Subset indicated: CD45RA-negative fraction. This rearrangement joins TRBV9 to TRBJ2-1; possible D gene TRBD2, 5 bases. This sequence was found in a man aged 18 to 30 in good health. Some clones in this sample may be carry-over from other donors' samples. The CDR3 here is CASSGSSSHEQFF. The CDR3 coding sequence is TGTGCCAGCAGCGGATCTAGCTCCCATGAGCAGTTCTTC.